This TCR beta chain was captured in a study of identical twins. This clonotype has a handful of counts. Its specificity is unknown. TCRdb independently ran MiXCR on the 5' RACE reads; one entry per CDR3 protein. This table has a few hundred thousand distinct CDR3 sequences, about 8% appearing once. Study-wide results and caveats: Less excess twin sharing appeared in beta out-of-frame sequences. Alpha sequences out of frame and shared by twins had excess low generation probability.

The data were also submitted as part of a second study, on yellow fever vaccine responses in identical twins.

Sequencing used CD8+ T cells sorted from blood. The clonotype comes from a woman under 30 in good health.

The CDR3 reads CASTWGGEAFF. CDR3 nucleotides: TGTGCCAGCACCTGGGGCGGCGAAGCTTTCTTT. V gene TRBV12-3 or TRBV12-4 combines with J gene TRBJ1-1; D possibly corresponds to TRBD1 (5 bases). This CDR3 contains 11 residues. V gave up 7 bases and J gave up 8 bases, with 11 bases separating them.